One sample yielded the 6 T cell receptor beta chains listed below, sequenced in a study of control samples from healthy donors and cancer patients. Method: immunoSEQ multiplex PCR; TCRdb's copy keeps in-frame clones and lacks some. Of roughly 160,000 clones in the sample, about 95% were seen once. The material sequenced was PBMCs. All receptors come from a man aged 55 to 70 with colorectal cancer.

The J gene is TRBJ2-7, the V gene TRBV6-5; possible D gene TRBD2, 6 bases. V lost 7 bases, J lost 4 bases, and 17 bases lay in between. Germline V gene lookup returns CDR1 MNHEY and CDR2 SVGAGI. The length of the CDR3 is 14 residues. The CDR3 DNA follows: TGTGCCAGCACCAGAACGGGTGGAGGGTACGAGCAGTACTTC. Translation gives CASTRTGGGYEQYF.

The chain recombines TRBV30 with TRBJ2-4; D call uncertain. The CDR3 length is 18 residues. The ends were cut back, 2 bases at V and 2 bases at J, with 22 bases in the middle. Per the germline V gene, CDR1 is GTSNPN and CDR2 is SVGIG (reference sequence). CDR3 nucleotides: TGTGCCTGGAGTAAAGTCTGGACGGGTAAAACTACCAAAAACATTCAGTACTTC. Its protein is CAWSKVWTGKTTKNIQYF.

V is TRBV29-1 and J is TRBJ1-2; no firm D call. Germline V gives CDR1 SQVTM, CDR2 ANQGSEA. This CDR3 has 13 residues. Trimming stripped 4 bases from V and 1 base from J, with 10 bases between. The CDR3 reads CSVALAFNYGYTF. CDR3 DNA sequence: TGCAGCGTTGCCTTGGCCTTTAACTATGGCTACACCTTC.

The V and J genes are TRBV2 and TRBJ1-1; D is unresolved. V was cut by 0 bases and J by 1 base, with 9 bases left in between. CDR3 length: 15 residues. Germline CDR1 reads SNHLY; CDR2 reads FYNNEI. This chain's CDR3 is CASSEARAGNTEAFF. For the CDR3, the DNA is TGTGCCAGCAGTGAAGCGCGTGCAGGGAACACTGAAGCTTTCTTT. Combining the CDR3 with reference TRBV2 and TRBJ1-1 gives the whole variable domain EPEVTQTPSHQVTQMGQEVILRCVPISNHLYFYWYRQILGQKVEFLVSFYNNEISEKSEIFDDQFSVERPDGSNFTLKIRSTKLEDSAMYFCASSEARAGNTEAFFGQGTRLTVV.

This clone occurred once. The rearrangement uses TRBV9 and TRBJ2-1; 10 bases fit TRBD2. Germline-derived CDR1 and CDR2 are SGDLS and YYNGEE. CDR3 length: 15 residues. J lost 4 bases, V lost 3 bases, and 4 bases had no gene match. The DNA of the CDR3 is TGTGCCAGCAGCGCCAGCGGGGGGGATTACAATGAGCAGTTCTTC. Translated: CASSASGGDYNEQFF.

This clone was picked up a small number of times. This chain joins TRBV6-2 or TRBV6-3 and TRBJ2-1, with 8 nucleotides matching TRBD1. The junction had 5 bases not matched to a gene; V was cut back by 0 bases and J by 4 bases. This CDR3 comprises 16 residues. Germline V gene lookup returns CDR1 MNHEY and CDR2 SVGEGT. The CDR3 DNA follows: TGTGCCAGCAGTTACTCGGTCCAGGGGGCATACAATGAGCAGTTCTTC. Protein sequence: CASSYSVQGAYNEQFF.